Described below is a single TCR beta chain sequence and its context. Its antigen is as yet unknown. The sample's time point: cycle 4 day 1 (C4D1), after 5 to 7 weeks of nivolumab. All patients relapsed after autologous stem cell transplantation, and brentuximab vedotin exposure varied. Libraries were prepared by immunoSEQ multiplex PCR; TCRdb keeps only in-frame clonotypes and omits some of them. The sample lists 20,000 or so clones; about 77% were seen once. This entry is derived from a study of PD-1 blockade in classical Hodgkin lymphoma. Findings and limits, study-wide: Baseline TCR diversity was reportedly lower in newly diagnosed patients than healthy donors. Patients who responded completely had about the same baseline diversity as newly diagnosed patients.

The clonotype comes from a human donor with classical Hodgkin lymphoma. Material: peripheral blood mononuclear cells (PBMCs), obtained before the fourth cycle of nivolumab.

The CDR3 is CASSLGGMNTEAFF. The CDR3 bases are TGTGCCAGCAGCTTAGGGGGAATGAACACTGAAGCTTTCTTT. This chain joins TRBV7-9 and TRBJ1-1; no reliable D call. The CDR3 consists of 14 residues. CDR1 is SEHNR and CDR2 is FQNEAQ in the germline V gene (reference sequence). With 1 base removed from V and 0 bases from J, the gap between germline ends came to 6 bases.